This T cell receptor (beta chain) emerged from a study of blood T cell repertoires in COVID-19. As handled by the study authors: Amplified reference gene primers provided the basis for estimating nucleated cell counts. Profiling relied on immunoSEQ multiplex PCR, and the TCRdb table lists in-frame clones only, not all of them. That table gives V, J and clone size, and the DNA gave D and trimming. Of approximately 97,000 clones in the sample, approximately 90% were seen once. The CDR3 contains 15 residues. V shed 3 bases and J shed 8 bases, with 20 bases lying between them. Sequenced input: peripheral blood. The V and J genes are TRBV5-3 and TRBJ1-1; tentatively, D is TRBD1 (5 bases). TRBV5-3 is known as an ORF, though its function is uncertain. The TCR sequence derives from a man in his sixties with acute or convalescent COVID-19. CDR3 nucleotides: TGTGCCAGAAGCTGTTCGACAGTAACTTACCGAGAAGCTTTCTTT. This gives the protein CARSCSTVTYREAFF.